The 23 T cell receptor beta chains below were found in one sample sequenced in a study of T cell repertoires in ileal Crohn's disease. Sequencing was performed with immunoSEQ multiplex PCR; in TCRdb, only in-frame clones are kept and a portion is missing. The sample has about 11,000 clones; approximately 77% are singletons. Time point noted: neoterminal ileum biopsy at postoperative endoscopy, about 6 months after surgery. Sample: ileal tissue. These TCRs come from an adult with Crohn's disease.

This chain links TRBV11-2 with TRBJ2-5; 10 bases align to TRBD2. The germline CDR1 and CDR2 sequences are SGHAT and FQNNGV. CDR3 length: 16 amino acids. V shed 1 base, J shed 4 bases, and the junction held 6 bases outside the gene matches. In DNA, the CDR3 is TGTGCCAGCAGCTTAGGTCCTAGCGGGAGACTAGAGACCCAGTACTTC. Translating it yields CASSLGPSGRLETQYF.

This rearrangement joins TRBV19 to TRBJ2-2, with 7 bases that match TRBD1. Germline V lookup: CDR1 LNHDA, CDR2 SQIVND (reference sequence). J lost 0 bases, V lost 5 bases, and 6 bases had no gene match. CDR3 length: 16 amino acids. The CDR3 sequence: CASSVGQVSNTGELFF. For the CDR3, the DNA is TGTGCCAGTAGTGTAGGACAGGTCTCGAACACCGGGGAGCTGTTTTTT. Full variable domain (outside the CDR3, taken from reference TRBV19 and TRBJ2-2): DGGITQSPKYLFRKEGQNVTLSCEQNLNHDAMYWYRQDPGQGLRLIYYSQIVNDFQKGDIAEGYSVSREKKESFPLTVTSAQKNPTAFYLCASSVGQVSNTGELFFGEGSRLTVL.

This clone has a single count. The chain uses TRBV6-1 and TRBJ1-2; the D is unclear. V was clipped by 6 bases and J by 8 bases, with 16 bases between them. Germline CDR1 and CDR2: MNHNS and SASEGT. The CDR3 is 13 amino acids. The CDR3 nucleotides are TGTGCCAGCAGGGACCTCCGAGGGTGGGGCTACACCTTC. Protein product: CASRDLRGWGYTF.

This chain connects TRBV25-1 to TRBJ2-2; maybe TRBD1 (6 bases). The CDR3 extends over 14 amino acids. Germline CDR1 MGHDK, CDR2 SYGVNS. Trimming took off 3 bases at V and 3 bases at J, with 8 bases between the two ends. CDR3 region: CASSEPGDTGELFF. The CDR3 DNA reads TGTGCCAGCAGTGAGCCAGGGGACACCGGGGAGCTGTTTTTT.

V is TRBV19 and J is TRBJ2-2; 7 positions agree with TRBD1. Unmatched junction bases numbered 6, after V lost 7 bases and J lost 4 bases. The germline V gene has CDR1 LNHDA and CDR2 SQIVND (reference sequence). This CDR3 spans 14 amino acids. The CDR3 protein is CASNGTDATGELFF. The CDR3 DNA sequence: TGTGCCAGTAACGGGACAGATGCCACCGGGGAGCTGTTTTTT.

The chain combines TRBV7-3 with TRBJ2-1; 12 bases fit TRBD2. Germline assignment: CDR1 SGHTA and CDR2 FQGTGA. After removal of 2 bases from V and 4 bases from J, the junction contained 9 bases not matched to a gene. The CDR3 totals 18 residues. The CDR3 is CASSLLAGGPGWYNEQFF. The CDR3 bases are TGTGCCAGCAGCTTACTAGCGGGAGGGCCGGGGTGGTACAATGAGCAGTTCTTC. Full variable domain (remainder filled in from reference TRBV7-3 and TRBJ2-1): GAGVSQTPSNKVTEKGKYVELRCDPISGHTALYWYRQSLGQGPEFLIYFQGTGAADDSGLPNDRFFAVRPEGSVSTLKIQRTERGDSAVYLCASSLLAGGPGWYNEQFFGPGTRLTVL.

On this clone itself: This CDR3 is also generated by other DNA sequences in the sample. The chain combines TRBV5-1 with TRBJ2-7; TRBD2 might be the D (6 bases). The CDR3 has 14 amino acids. The V gene lost 1 base and the J gene lost 0 bases, with 8 bases spanning the gap. CDR1 SGHRS and CDR2 YFSETQ come from the germline V gene. CDR3 DNA sequence: TGCGCCAGCAGCTTGCAGGGAGGCTCCTACGAGCAGTACTTC. Translated, it gives CASSLQGGSYEQYF.

The CDR3 here is CASSQGVLAGISYEQYF. In DNA form, the CDR3 reads TGTGCCAGCAGCCAAGGGGTTCTAGCGGGCATTTCCTACGAGCAGTACTTC. This chain connects TRBV4-2 to TRBJ2-7; TRBD2 matches at 8 bases. The J segment lost 1 base and the V segment lost 1 base, leaving 9 bases of the junction unmatched. Germline CDR1 and CDR2: LGHNA and YNFKEQ. CDR3 size: 17 residues.

In the case of this clone: The same CDR3 can be traced to other DNA sequences in this sample. CDR3 protein: CASSLVTSGREADTQYF. The CDR3 DNA sequence: TGCGCCAGCAGCTTGGTGACTAGCGGGAGGGAGGCAGATACGCAGTATTTT. The rearrangement uses TRBV5-1 and TRBJ2-3; TRBD2 agrees at 14 bases. V gave up 0 bases and J gave up 4 bases; unmatched junction bases: 4. Germline V gene sequence: CDR1 SGHRS, CDR2 YFSETQ. The CDR3 is 17 residues long.

The chain uses TRBV29-1 and TRBJ2-1; TRBD2 matches at 9 bases. Germline V lookup: CDR1 SQVTM, CDR2 ANQGSEA. V shed 2 bases and J 10 bases; nucleotides not matched to a gene: 9. The CDR3 contains 14 residues. The CDR3 nucleotides read TGCAGCGTTGAACCGACTAGCGGAGGGGAAGAGCAGTTCTTC. This encodes CSVEPTSGGEEQFF.

The chain employs TRBV7-2 and TRBJ2-1; 8 nucleotides line up with TRBD2. The CDR3 spans 19 residues. CDR1 is SGHTA, CDR2 FQGNSA, per germline. The V gene end was trimmed by 1 base and the J gene end by 6 bases; junction bases not matched to a gene: 17. CDR3 residues: CASSLVGPGAGEGFNEQFF. CDR3 nucleotide sequence: TGTGCCAGCAGCTTAGTTGGGCCTGGAGCGGGAGAGGGTTTCAATGAGCAGTTCTTC.

The chain links TRBV5-1 to TRBJ2-1, with TRBD1 matching over 8 bases. Trimming took 3 bases from V and 5 from J; bases not matched to a gene: 1. The CDR3 is 13 residues long. The germline V gene encodes CDR1 SGHRS and CDR2 YFSETQ. CDR3 protein: CASSSGQDNEQFF. The CDR3 nucleotides read TGCGCCAGCAGCTCGGGACAGGACAATGAGCAGTTCTTC.

This clone came up once. The V call is TRBV10-1, the J call TRBJ2-5; possibly TRBD2 for D (6 bases). This CDR3 is 13 amino acids long. With 4 bases removed from V and 7 bases from J, the gap between germline ends came to 13 bases. In germline, CDR1 is WNHNN, CDR2 SYGVQD (reference sequence). CDR3 sequence reads: CASSVGGSGTQYF. The CDR3 DNA reads TGCGCCAGCAGTGTCGGAGGGTCGGGGACCCAGTACTTC.

This clone was counted a few times. V gene TRBV15 combines with J gene TRBJ1-2; the D gene is possibly TRBD1 (5 bases). V was cut by 0 bases and J by 5 bases, with 13 bases left in between. Germline V gene lookup returns CDR1 LNHNV and CDR2 YYDKDF (reference sequence). The CDR3 runs to 15 residues. CDR3 amino acids: CATSRDLTDAYGYTF. DNA of the CDR3: TGTGCCACCAGCAGAGACTTGACAGACGCTTATGGCTACACCTTC.

The chain has TRBV5-1 and TRBJ2-1; D is possibly TRBD2 (5 bases). Germline CDR1 and CDR2: SGHRS and YFSETQ. This CDR3 has 12 amino acids. Trimming took off 6 bases at V and 5 bases at J, with 9 bases between the two ends. CDR3 nucleotides: TGCGCCAGCACCTATAGCGACAATGAGCAGTTCTTC. Translating it yields CASTYSDNEQFF.

The chain links TRBV28 to TRBJ1-5; a possible D gene is TRBD1 (5 bases). Germline CDR1 is MDHEN and CDR2 is SYDVKM. The CDR3 is 15 residues long. V was trimmed by 2 bases and J by 9 bases, leaving 17 bases between them. Here the CDR3 reads CASSLGRGPLGPQHF. Written as DNA, the CDR3 is TGTGCCAGCAGTTTAGGGAGGGGCCCCTTGGGGCCCCAGCATTTT.

This clone turned up a few times. J is TRBJ2-1 and V is TRBV7-9; the match to TRBD1 covers 8 bases. Germline V lookup: CDR1 SEHNR, CDR2 FQNEAQ (reference sequence). With 5 bases clipped from V and 5 bases from J, the junction kept 5 bases outside the gene matches. This CDR3 contains 14 residues. The CDR3 DNA follows: TGTGCCAGCAGCGGACAGGGCTCGGACAATGAGCAGTTCTTC. This gives the protein CASSGQGSDNEQFF.

The CDR3 DNA reads TGCAGCGTTGCGGGGGGACTAGGCTACGAGCAGTACTTC. Its translation is CSVAGGLGYEQYF. The chain employs TRBV29-1 and TRBJ2-7, with 8 bases lining up with TRBD2. V gave up 4 bases and J gave up 3 bases; unmatched junction bases: 5. The length of the CDR3 is 13 residues. Germline V gene lookup returns CDR1 SQVTM and CDR2 ANQGSEA.

The gene calls are TRBV11-2 and TRBJ1-3; TRBD1 might be the D (5 bases). Looked up from germline, CDR1 is SGHAT and CDR2 is FQNNGV. The CDR3 contains 16 residues. The germline V and J ends were trimmed by 5 bases and 0 bases, with 14 bases remaining between them. The CDR3 nucleotides read TGTGCCAGCAGCAGGGGCGGCAGGTACTCTGGAAACACCATATATTTT. Translation: CASSRGGRYSGNTIYF.

The chain couples TRBV7-8 to TRBJ1-1; weak D call: TRBD1 (5 bases). The CDR3 totals 14 residues. From germline, CDR1 is SGHVS and CDR2 FQNEAQ. V lost 1 base to trimming and J lost 2 bases, with 8 bases between them. The CDR3 region is CASSLGGGNTEAFF. In DNA, the CDR3 is TGTGCCAGCAGCTTAGGGGGGGGAAACACTGAAGCTTTCTTT.

The chain couples TRBV7-8 to TRBJ1-2, with D possibly matching TRBD1 (6 bases). The V gene's germline CDR1 is SGHVS and CDR2 FQNEAQ. V was trimmed by 5 bases and J by 4 bases, leaving 11 bases between them. CDR3 length: 13 amino acids. The CDR3 spells CASSVGQLYGYTF. In DNA form, the CDR3 reads TGTGCCAGCAGCGTCGGACAGCTCTATGGCTACACCTTC.

This clone was observed a handful of times. CDR3 nucleotides: TGTGCCAGCAGAAAACAGGGGAACACTGAAGCTTTCTTT. This codes for CASRKQGNTEAFF. The chain recombines TRBV7-9 with TRBJ1-1; weak D call: TRBD1 (6 bases). The germline V gene encodes CDR1 SEHNR and CDR2 FQNEAQ (reference sequence). The CDR3 runs 13 residues. V lost 6 bases to trimming and J lost 1 base, with 9 bases between them.

The sample holds a few counts of this clone. The chain joins TRBV4-2 to TRBJ1-1, with 9 bases aligning to TRBD1. Trimming took 1 base from V and 7 from J; bases not matched to a gene: 7. CDR1 is LGHNA and CDR2 is YNFKEQ in the germline V gene. The CDR3 extends over 15 amino acids. In DNA, the CDR3 is TGTGCCAGCAGCCAAGGATGGGGACAGGGAGGTGAAGCTTTCTTT. This codes for CASSQGWGQGGEAFF.